The rows below give T cell receptor beta chains drawn from one sample of a study of blood T cell repertoires in COVID-19. Sequencing was performed with immunoSEQ multiplex PCR; in TCRdb, only in-frame clones are kept and a portion is missing. The table has 180,000 or so clones, over 75% seen once. Material for sequencing was peripheral blood. Receptors originate from a woman of 80 years or more with acute or convalescent COVID-19. Each CDR3 is given without its conserved first and last residue. A D gene is named only where the DNA matches it firmly. Some rows have no size entry. The others give once, few or many, or a class for an expanded clone.

CDR3 protein	clone size	J gene	D gene	V gene
ASSLGRGSGNTIY	.	TRBJ1-3	.	TRBV5-1
ASSSGPVDSINYEQY	.	TRBJ2-7	.	TRBV6-2/TRBV6-3
ASSIVRNTGELF	.	TRBJ2-2	.	TRBV19
ASSPLPGTSGRNTGELF	.	TRBJ2-2	TRBD2	TRBV3-1/TRBV3-2
ASSLWGLGEAF	.	TRBJ1-1	.	TRBV7-3
ASSQVRAYNEQF	.	TRBJ2-1	.	TRBV4-3
SASTGTSGSPYEQY	.	TRBJ2-7	TRBD2	TRBV20-1
ASSPGLVFTDTQY	.	TRBJ2-3	TRBD2	TRBV3-1/TRBV3-2
AWGRKGGTGELF	.	TRBJ2-2	TRBD2	TRBV30
ATILRGGEAF	.	TRBJ1-1	.	TRBV6-5
ASSESTQGGNSNQPQH	.	TRBJ1-5	.	TRBV10-2
ASKREATREQY	.	TRBJ2-7	TRBD2	TRBV2
ASSELPRTYSNYGYT	.	TRBJ1-2	.	TRBV6-1
ASSLRDRLSPLH	.	TRBJ1-6	TRBD1	TRBV5-6
ASSQGAAGYENEKLF	.	TRBJ1-4	.	TRBV4-3
ASSTLGGRDHT	.	TRBJ1-2	TRBD1	TRBV6-5
ATSGAGRTGELF	.	TRBJ2-2	.	TRBV24-1
ASSIFIAGFNEKLF	.	TRBJ1-4	.	TRBV19
ASSLNQGAGEKLF	few	TRBJ1-4	TRBD1	TRBV5-1
ASSLGAGLTYGYT	few	TRBJ1-2	.	TRBV5-4
ASSLIGEHEQY	.	TRBJ2-7	.	TRBV7-9
ASSDGGATNEKLF	.	TRBJ1-4	.	TRBV2
ASSEYINTNPNEKLF	.	TRBJ1-4	.	TRBV25-1
ASSSTQMGGYT	.	TRBJ1-2	.	TRBV19
SVGLETQY	once	TRBJ2-5	.	TRBV29-1
AWSRSGSGDTQY	few	TRBJ2-3	TRBD2	TRBV30
ASSYLGSPQY	few	TRBJ2-7	.	TRBV6-5
ASSLEGTGANEQY	.	TRBJ2-7	TRBD1	TRBV11-2
ASSLVPGNTIY	.	TRBJ1-3	.	TRBV11-2
ASSPYRDNSPLH	.	TRBJ1-6	.	TRBV9
ASSPGGTGNYGYT	once	TRBJ1-2	TRBD1	TRBV7-6
ATSRRETQY	.	TRBJ2-5	.	TRBV15
ASSMTSGPYNEQF	once	TRBJ2-1	TRBD2	TRBV19
ASSFPQGVGYT	.	TRBJ1-2	.	TRBV5-1
ASSRQGINEKLF	once	TRBJ1-4	TRBD1	TRBV2
ASSPQRGGLYEQY	.	TRBJ2-7	TRBD2	TRBV3-1/TRBV3-2
ASSLAVTGGYEQY	.	TRBJ2-7	TRBD1	TRBV7-8
ASRGAGRRTGYT	.	TRBJ1-2	.	TRBV27
ATSRDHGEPEAF	few	TRBJ1-1	.	TRBV15
ASSRQGGFTDTQY	.	TRBJ2-3	.	TRBV11-2
ASSDSGGGLF	.	TRBJ1-4	.	TRBV6-1
ASSLGQGYEQY	.	TRBJ2-7	TRBD1	TRBV12-3/TRBV12-4
ASSIGPDRDEQY	.	TRBJ2-7	TRBD1	TRBV19
ASSLIVGTVNTEAF	.	TRBJ1-1	TRBD1	TRBV5-1
ASSLQGTHQPQH	.	TRBJ1-5	.	TRBV7-2
ASSIIPNYGYT	.	TRBJ1-2	.	TRBV19
ASSIDPSTDTQY	.	TRBJ2-3	.	TRBV19
ASSIGTGSANEKLF	.	TRBJ1-4	.	TRBV19
ASSSDRGGQPQH	.	TRBJ1-5	TRBD1	TRBV7-2
ASSHWGQDEQF	.	TRBJ2-1	.	TRBV3-1/TRBV3-2
ATSDYRVNQPQH	few	TRBJ1-5	.	TRBV24-1
ASSLSGFEKLF	.	TRBJ1-4	.	TRBV5-1